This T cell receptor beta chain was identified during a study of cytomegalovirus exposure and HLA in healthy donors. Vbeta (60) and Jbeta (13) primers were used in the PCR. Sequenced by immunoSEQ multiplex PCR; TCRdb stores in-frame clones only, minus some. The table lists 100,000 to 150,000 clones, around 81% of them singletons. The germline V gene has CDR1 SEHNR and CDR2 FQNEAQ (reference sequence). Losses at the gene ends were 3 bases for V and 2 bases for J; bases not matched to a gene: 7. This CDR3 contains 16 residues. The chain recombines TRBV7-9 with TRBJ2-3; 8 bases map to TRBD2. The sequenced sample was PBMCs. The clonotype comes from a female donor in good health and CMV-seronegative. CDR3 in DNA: TGTGCCAGCAGCTTTTTTATAGCGGGGTCCACAGATACGCAGTATTTT. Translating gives CASSFFIAGSTDTQYF.